The rows below give T cell receptor beta chains drawn from one sample of a study of T cell repertoires in cytomegalovirus infection. TCRdb redid the calling of the reads with MiXCR, one entry per CDR3 protein. The sample carries some 350,000 distinct CDR3 sequences, approximately 18% recorded once. Source material: PBMCs. The origin of the receptors is a human donor in good health (CMV status not recorded). Some clones in this sample may be carry-over from other donors' samples. CDR3s include the opening cysteine and the closing phenylalanine or tryptophan. D genes are given only for firm matches.

v_call,j_call,d_call,cdr3_aa
TRBV7-2,TRBJ2-7,.,CASSQRARGTSEQYF
TRBV7-2,TRBJ2-3,.,CATSLITGFTDTQYF
TRBV7-8,TRBJ2-3,.,CASSLNRDSLRSQYF
TRBV7-8,TRBJ2-3,.,CASSPRGRTITDTQYF
TRBV11-2,TRBJ2-7,.,CASSWLVSYEQYF
TRBV4-1,TRBJ1-5,.,CASSPRGEQGLNQPQHF
TRBV2,TRBJ2-7,TRBD1,CASTSGTAPYEQYF
TRBV12-3/TRBV12-4,TRBJ2-5,.,CASSHLRLDQETQYF
TRBV6-1,TRBJ2-2,TRBD2,CASSGTRGAGELFF
TRBV5-1,TRBJ2-1,.,CASRHALAGSYNEQFF
TRBV2,TRBJ2-1,.,CASGRINEQFF
TRBV7-2,TRBJ2-1,.,CASSPPRLSYNEQFF
TRBV19,TRBJ2-7,.,CASSRLETSYEQYF
TRBV28,TRBJ2-7,.,CASTSLQGPTANEQYF
TRBV7-2,TRBJ1-2,.,CASSLGPGVGSYTF
TRBV19,TRBJ1-2,TRBD1,CASSSFRDSNYGYTF
TRBV11-2,TRBJ1-4,.,CASSQGEVNEKLFF
TRBV7-2,TRBJ2-7,TRBD1,CASSARTGTYEQYF
TRBV9,TRBJ1-3,.,CASSARQGNTIYF
TRBV11-1,TRBJ2-3,.,CASSRQDTQYF
TRBV20-1,TRBJ2-5,.,CSARDYGGFETQYF
TRBV29-1,TRBJ1-1,.,CSVRSGTSTEAFF
TRBV11-3,TRBJ2-1,TRBD1,CASSPVAGGVEQFF
TRBV2,TRBJ2-3,.,CASSVTDTQYF
TRBV10-3,TRBJ2-7,.,CATAGTASYEQYF
TRBV7-9,TRBJ2-3,.,CASSLRLLAFTDTQYF
TRBV6-1,TRBJ1-2,.,CASSPTVNYGYTF
TRBV7-9,TRBJ2-1,TRBD1,CASSWTGYNEQFF
TRBV6-2/TRBV6-3,TRBJ2-2,.,CASIMGPYTGELFF
TRBV7-9,TRBJ1-1,.,CASSLLENTEAFF
TRBV10-3,TRBJ2-5,TRBD2,CAISESRPAGGLETQYF
TRBV20-1,TRBJ2-1,.,CSARNSGAPRGQFF
TRBV20-1,TRBJ2-7,TRBD2,CSGQTSGRAYEQYF
TRBV5-4,TRBJ2-1,TRBD2,CASSLRRAGFTNEQFF
TRBV7-6,TRBJ1-2,.,CASSSRHGEYTF
TRBV12-5,TRBJ2-5,.,CASASRLQETQYF
TRBV12-3/TRBV12-4,TRBJ1-4,.,CASSPRAGGEKLFF
TRBV4-1,TRBJ2-2,.,CASSQERGTTGELFF
TRBV20-1,TRBJ2-5,TRBD2,CSGLRTSKKETQYF
TRBV19,TRBJ2-1,.,CASRRGHEQFF
TRBV7-2,TRBJ2-7,.,CASSLTGGWPLLSYEQYF
TRBV11-3,TRBJ2-1,.,CASSFSPRDNEQFF
TRBV11-2,TRBJ1-6,.,CASSLLSGGRESPLHF
TRBV7-2,TRBJ2-1,TRBD2,CASSSYSGVKFF
TRBV7-9,TRBJ2-1,.,CASRPSVAVYNEQFF